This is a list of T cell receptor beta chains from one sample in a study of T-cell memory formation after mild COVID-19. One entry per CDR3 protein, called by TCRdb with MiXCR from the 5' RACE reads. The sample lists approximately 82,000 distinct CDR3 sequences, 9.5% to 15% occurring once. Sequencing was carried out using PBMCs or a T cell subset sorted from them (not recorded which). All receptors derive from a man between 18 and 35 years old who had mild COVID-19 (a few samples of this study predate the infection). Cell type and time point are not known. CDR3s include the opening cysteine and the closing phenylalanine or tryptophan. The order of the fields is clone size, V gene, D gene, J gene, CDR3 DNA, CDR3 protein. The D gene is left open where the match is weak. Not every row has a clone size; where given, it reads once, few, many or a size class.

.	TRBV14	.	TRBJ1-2	TGTGCCAGCAGCCCACCGGGACTTTTAGCTAACTATGGCTACACCTTC	CASSPPGLLANYGYTF
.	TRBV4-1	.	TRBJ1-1	TGCGCCAGCAGTCCTCCAAGGGGTGAAGCTTTCTTT	CASSPPRGEAFF
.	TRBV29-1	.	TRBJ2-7	TGCAGCGTCCTCTCACCCCTAGGGGGCTACGAGCAGTACTTC	CSVLSPLGGYEQYF
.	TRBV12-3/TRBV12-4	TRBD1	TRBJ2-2	TGTGCCAGCAGTCCCTACGACAGGGGAGCCGGGGAGCTGTTTTTT	CASSPYDRGAGELFF
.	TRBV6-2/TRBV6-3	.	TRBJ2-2	TGTGCCAGCAGTTACAGAGCCGGGGAGCTGTTTTTT	CASSYRAGELFF
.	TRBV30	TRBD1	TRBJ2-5	TGTGCCTGGGGGACAGGGGGCAGGGAGACCCAGTACTTC	CAWGTGGRETQYF
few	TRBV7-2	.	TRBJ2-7	TGTGCCAGCAGCTTAGGCGGCCGGGGGGAGCAGTACTTC	CASSLGGRGEQYF
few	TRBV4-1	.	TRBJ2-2	TGCGCCAGCAGCCAAGTGATAACCGGGGAGCTGTTTTTT	CASSQVITGELFF
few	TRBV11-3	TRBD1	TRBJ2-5	TGTGCCAGCAGCATGAGGGGGCGCGAAGAGACCCAGTACTTC	CASSMRGREETQYF
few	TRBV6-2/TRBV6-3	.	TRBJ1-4	TGTGCCAGCACCCCAATCCCGGGGGGTGAAAAACTGTTTTTT	CASTPIPGGEKLFF
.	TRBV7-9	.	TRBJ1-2	TGTGCCAGCAGCCCCGTTAGTGAACTAACCTATGGCTACACCTTC	CASSPVSELTYGYTF
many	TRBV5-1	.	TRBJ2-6	TGCGCCAGCAGCCCTTTGGGCTCTGGGGCCAACGTCCTGACTTTC	CASSPLGSGANVLTF
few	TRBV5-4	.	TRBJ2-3	TGTGCCAGCAGCTACGGGGGTGAAGATACGCAGTATTTT	CASSYGGEDTQYF
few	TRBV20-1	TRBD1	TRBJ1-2	TGCAGTGCTGCTCCCGGGACAGGGCTCCTCCTGAACTATGGCTACACCTTC	CSAAPGTGLLLNYGYTF
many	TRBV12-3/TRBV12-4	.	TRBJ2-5	TGTGCCAGCGCTAAGAGGGGCAACCAAGAGACCCAGTACTTC	CASAKRGNQETQYF
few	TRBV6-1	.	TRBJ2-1	TGTGCCAGCACCCCCTTTGGGCCCAGCAATGAGCAGTTCTTC	CASTPFGPSNEQFF
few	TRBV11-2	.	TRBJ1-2	TGTGCCAGCAGCTCGTTCTATGGCTACACCTTC	CASSSFYGYTF
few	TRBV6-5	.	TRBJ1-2	TGTGCCAGCAGTTACTCCGGGGCGTGGGGCTACACCTTC	CASSYSGAWGYTF
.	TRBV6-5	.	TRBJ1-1	TGTGCCAGCAATGGGGGTGGGGACACTGAAGCTTTCTTT	CASNGGGDTEAFF
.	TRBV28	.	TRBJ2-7	TGTGCCAGCGGAAAATACGAGCAGTACTTC	CASGKYEQYF
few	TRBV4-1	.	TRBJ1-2	TGCGCCAGCAGCCAAGATCCCGGGACCTTCGGGGGCTACACCTTC	CASSQDPGTFGGYTF
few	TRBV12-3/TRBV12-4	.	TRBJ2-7	TGTGCCAGCAGTCCCGGGGGTCATCGGGAGCAGTACTTC	CASSPGGHREQYF
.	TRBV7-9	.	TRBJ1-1	TGTGCCAGCAGCTTATTAGATCCACCCGAAGCTTTCTTT	CASSLLDPPEAFF
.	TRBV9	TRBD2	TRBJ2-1	TGTGCCAGCAGCGTCAGGCTAGCGGGGAGAAATAGATACAATGAGCAGTTCTTC	CASSVRLAGRNRYNEQFF
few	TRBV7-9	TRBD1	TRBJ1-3	TGTGCCAGCAGCGATCGACAGGGGAAGTCTGGAAACACCATATATTTT	CASSDRQGKSGNTIYF
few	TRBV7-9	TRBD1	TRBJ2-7	TGTGCCAGCAGCCAACCGGGACAGTCCTACGAGCAGTACTTC	CASSQPGQSYEQYF
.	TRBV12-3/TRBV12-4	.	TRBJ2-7	TGTGCCAGCAGTTCCTCGGCAGTGAGCTCCTACGAGCAGTACTTC	CASSSSAVSSYEQYF
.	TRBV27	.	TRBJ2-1	TGTGCCAGCGGGGAGTTCGGGACATTTAATGAGCAGTTCTTC	CASGEFGTFNEQFF
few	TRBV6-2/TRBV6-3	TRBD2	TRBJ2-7	TGTGCCGGATCGACTAGCAGCTACGAGCAGTACTTC	CAGSTSSYEQYF
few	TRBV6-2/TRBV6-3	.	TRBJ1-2	TGTGCCAGCAGTTACTCGAGGGGCTATGGCTACACCTTC	CASSYSRGYGYTF
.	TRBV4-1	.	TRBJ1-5	TGCGCCAGCAGCCGGGGTAGCGGGCCCCAGCATTTT	CASSRGSGPQHF
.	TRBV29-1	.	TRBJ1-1	TGCAGCGTGCTGAACACTGAAGCTTTCTTT	CSVLNTEAFF
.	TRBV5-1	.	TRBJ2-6	TGCGCCAGCAGCTCAGGCTCTGGGGCCAACGTCCTGACTTTC	CASSSGSGANVLTF
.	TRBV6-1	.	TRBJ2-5	TGTGCCAGCAGTGAGTGGGTTCTTGAAGAGACCCAGTACTTC	CASSEWVLEETQYF
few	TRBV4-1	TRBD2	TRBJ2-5	TGCGCCAGCAGCCAGGGAACTAGCGGGGAGTACCAAGAGACCCAGTACTTC	CASSQGTSGEYQETQYF
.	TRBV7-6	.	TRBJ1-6	TGTGCCAGCAACTCCGGCTCGGGACCCCTCCACTTT	CASNSGSGPLHF
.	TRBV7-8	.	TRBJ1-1	TGTGCCAGCAGCTCACCACAGGGATCGATCCCTGAAGCTTTCTTT	CASSSPQGSIPEAFF
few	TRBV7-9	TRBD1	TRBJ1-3	TGTGCCAGCAGCCTTCGGGACAGCCCTGGAAACACCATATATTTT	CASSLRDSPGNTIYF
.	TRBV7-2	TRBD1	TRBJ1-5	TGTGCCAGCAGCCCCGGGACAGGGGAGCGATACGGTCAGCCCCAGCATTTT	CASSPGTGERYGQPQHF
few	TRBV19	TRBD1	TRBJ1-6	TGTGCCAGTAGTACTCTGACAGGGGACGGACCACCCCTCCACTTT	CASSTLTGDGPPLHF
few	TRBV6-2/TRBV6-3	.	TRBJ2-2	TGTGCCAGCAGCTTACTCCGGGACGGGGAGCTGTTTTTT	CASSLLRDGELFF
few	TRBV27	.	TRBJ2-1	TGTGCCAGCAAGCAGTACAATGAGCAGTTCTTC	CASKQYNEQFF
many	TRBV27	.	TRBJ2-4	TGTGCCAGCAGTTTACCAGGCGGAAACATTCAGTACTTC	CASSLPGGNIQYF